This T cell receptor beta chain is drawn from a study of cytomegalovirus exposure and HLA in healthy donors. Background on the study: Within an early data release were about 85 million unique TCRs drawn from HLA-typed donors.

This clone was recorded a few times. Its matching antigen is unknown. The study, taken as a whole, reports: Most CMV-associated TCR beta chains were later found to appear HLA-restricted. Researchers left out some V segments, among them TRBV6-2 and TRBV6-3, as indistinguishable. Immune exposure data for these donors was limited to CMV serostatus.

The PCR ran on 60 Vbeta and 13 Jbeta primers. Clones were sequenced by immunoSEQ multiplex PCR, and TCRdb holds only the in-frame ones, with some missing. Counted here are about 130,000 clones, 81% occurring once; the ten biggest clones make up around 6.4%. Germline CDR1 is SNHLY and CDR2 is FYNNEI. The CDR3 is made up of 16 amino acids. Losses at the gene ends were 5 bases for V and 2 bases for J; bases not matched to a gene: 9. The chain joins TRBV2 to TRBJ2-5; TRBD2 matches 9 bases. This clonotype originated in a woman in her thirties or forties in good health and CMV-seropositive. Sequences were obtained from PBMCs. CDR3 residues: CASSSPAGGRQETQYF. DNA of the CDR3: TGTGCCAGCAGTTCTCCAGCGGGGGGCAGACAAGAGACCCAGTACTTC.